This T cell receptor beta chain was identified in a study of blood T cell repertoires in COVID-19. Study as a whole: Samples representing acute and convalescent COVID-19 were sourced from the United States, Italy and Spain.

From germline, CDR1 is SGHRS and CDR2 YFSETQ. CDR3 length equals 17 residues. V lost 5 bases and J lost 4, with 21 bases in between. Produced via immunoSEQ multiplex PCR; TCRdb's table is partial and in-frame only. The table shows over 35,000 clones, with 80% to 90% occurring only once. Patients at the Seattle site were enrolled during active infection and followed longitudinally. The TCR sequence derives from a man aged 40-50 years with COVID-19, enrolled during active disease. V gene TRBV5-1 combines with J gene TRBJ2-2, with D possibly being TRBD1 (5 bases). The sequencing sample was made of peripheral blood. In nucleotides, the CDR3 is TGCGCCAGCAGTCCTCTGTTTGGGGCCCGAGGCACCGGGGAGCTGTTTTTT. This codes for CASSPLFGARGTGELFF.